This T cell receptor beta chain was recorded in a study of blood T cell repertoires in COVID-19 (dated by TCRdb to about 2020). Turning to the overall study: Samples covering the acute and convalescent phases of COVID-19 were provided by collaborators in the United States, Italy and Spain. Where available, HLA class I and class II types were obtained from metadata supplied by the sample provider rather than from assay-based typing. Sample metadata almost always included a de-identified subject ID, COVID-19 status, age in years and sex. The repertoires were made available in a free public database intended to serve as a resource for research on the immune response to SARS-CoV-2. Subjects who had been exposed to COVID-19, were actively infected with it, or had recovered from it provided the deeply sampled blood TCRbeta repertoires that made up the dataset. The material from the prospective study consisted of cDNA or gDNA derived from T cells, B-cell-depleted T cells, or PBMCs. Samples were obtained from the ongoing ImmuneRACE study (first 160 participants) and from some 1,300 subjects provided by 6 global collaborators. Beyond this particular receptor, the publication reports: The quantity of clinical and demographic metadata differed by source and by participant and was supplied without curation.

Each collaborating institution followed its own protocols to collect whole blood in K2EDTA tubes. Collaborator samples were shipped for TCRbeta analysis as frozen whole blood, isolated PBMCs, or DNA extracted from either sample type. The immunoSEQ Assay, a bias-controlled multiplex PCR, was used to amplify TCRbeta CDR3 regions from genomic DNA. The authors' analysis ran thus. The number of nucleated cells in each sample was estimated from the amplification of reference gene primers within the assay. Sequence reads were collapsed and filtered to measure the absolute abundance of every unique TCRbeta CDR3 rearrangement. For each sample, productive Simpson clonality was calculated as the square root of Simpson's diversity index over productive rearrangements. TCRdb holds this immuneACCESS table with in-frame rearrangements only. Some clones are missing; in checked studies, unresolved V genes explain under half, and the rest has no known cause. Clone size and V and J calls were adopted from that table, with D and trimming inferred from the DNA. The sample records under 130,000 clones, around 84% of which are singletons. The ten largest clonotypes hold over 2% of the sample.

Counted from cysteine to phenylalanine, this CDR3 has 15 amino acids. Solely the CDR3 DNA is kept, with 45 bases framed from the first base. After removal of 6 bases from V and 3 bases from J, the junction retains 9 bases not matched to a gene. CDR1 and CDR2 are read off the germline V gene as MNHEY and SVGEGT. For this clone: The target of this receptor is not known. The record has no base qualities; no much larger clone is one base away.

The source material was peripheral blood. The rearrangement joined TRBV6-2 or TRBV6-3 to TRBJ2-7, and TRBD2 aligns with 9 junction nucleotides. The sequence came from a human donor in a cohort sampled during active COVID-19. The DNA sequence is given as TGTGCCAGCAGCTTTAGCGGGAGTTCGTACTACGAGCAGTACTTC. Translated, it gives CASSFSGSSYYEQYF.